The T cell receptor beta chain described here comes from a study of control samples from healthy donors and cancer patients. Sequencing used immunoSEQ multiplex PCR; TCRdb keeps in-frame clones, though not all of them. This sample has approximately 170,000 clones, with about 90% found just once. Trimming left V 1 base short and J 7 bases short, with 14 bases between. This CDR3 has 15 amino acids. In germline, CDR1 is SGHAT, CDR2 FQDESV (reference sequence). Sample: blood. The clonotype originates from a woman in her 30s in good health. V usage is TRBV11-1 and J usage is TRBJ2-1; D perhaps matches TRBD2 (6 bases). The CDR3 DNA sequence: TGTGCCAGCAGCTTAGGCGGGATGGGTGGGAATGAGCAGTTCTTC. This gives the protein CASSLGGMGGNEQFF.